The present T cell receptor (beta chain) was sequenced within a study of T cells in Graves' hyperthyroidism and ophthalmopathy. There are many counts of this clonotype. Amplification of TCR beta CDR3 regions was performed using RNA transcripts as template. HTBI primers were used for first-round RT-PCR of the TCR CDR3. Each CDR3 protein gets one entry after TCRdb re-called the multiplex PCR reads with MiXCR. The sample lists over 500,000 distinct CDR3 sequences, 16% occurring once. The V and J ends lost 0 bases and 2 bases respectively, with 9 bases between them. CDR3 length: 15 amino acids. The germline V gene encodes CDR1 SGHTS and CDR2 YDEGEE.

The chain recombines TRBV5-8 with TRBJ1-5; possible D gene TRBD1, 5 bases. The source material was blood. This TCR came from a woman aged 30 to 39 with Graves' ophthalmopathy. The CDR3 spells CASSLGDYGNQPQHF. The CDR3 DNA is TGTGCCAGCAGCTTGGGGGACTACGGCAATCAGCCCCAGCATTTT.